The 28 T cell receptor beta chains given below trace back to one sample, sequenced in a study of CD8 T cells in Susac syndrome (dated by TCRdb to 2018 to 2020). Libraries were built with the immunoSEQ multiplex PCR assay. RNA was extracted using the RNeasy kit, and about 0.45 to 1 ug of the RNA was reverse transcribed with random hexamers. The public reads were quality trimmed at Q25 with fastp and then assembled into clones with MiXCR by TCRdb, keeping productive beta chains. Merged by CDR3 protein, the rows form single entries marked with the most common genes and DNA. This sample holds approximately 190,000 distinct CDR3 sequences; about 91% were observed only once. The ten largest clonotypes hold approximately 0.09% of the sample. The sequenced sample consisted of CD4+ T cells from PBMCs. These receptors were taken from a human donor with Susac syndrome.

The chain employs TRBV6-5 and TRBJ2-7; 9 nucleotides align to TRBD1. Germline CDR1 is MNHEY and CDR2 is SVGAGI. J lost 2 bases, V lost 6 bases, and 5 bases had no gene match. The CDR3 spans 14 residues. In DNA, the CDR3 is TGTGCCAGCAGGCCCGGGGACAGGGCCTACGAGCAGTACTTC. As protein: CASRPGDRAYEQYF.

This clonotype was seen only once. J is TRBJ2-7 and V is TRBV10-3; unclear D gene. V was pared by 5 bases and J by 1 base, with 6 bases between. The CDR3 runs to 12 residues. Germline values: CDR1 ENHRY, CDR2 SYGVKD. CDR3 in amino acids: CAISRGSYEQYF. The CDR3 DNA follows: TGTGCCATCAGTCGCGGATCCTACGAGCAGTACTTC.

The genes are TRBV9 and TRBJ2-3; D is undetermined. CDR1 is SGDLS, CDR2 YYNGEE, per germline. This CDR3 is 15 amino acids long. Trimming took 4 bases from V and 0 from J, leaving 12 bases between them. The CDR3 loop is CASSLWTDSTDTQYF. CDR3 bases: TGTGCCAGCAGCCTGTGGACCGACAGCACAGATACGCAGTATTTT.

The chain employs TRBV3-1 and TRBJ2-3, with 8 bases that match TRBD1. CDR3 length: 16 amino acids. Germline V lookup: CDR1 LGHDT, CDR2 YNNKEL (reference sequence). Trimming at V came to 0 bases and at J to 3 bases, leaving 5 bases not matched to a gene. The CDR3 reads CASSQDLTGDTDTQYF. In nucleotides, the CDR3 is TGTGCCAGCAGCCAAGATCTGACAGGGGATACAGATACGCAGTATTTT.

The rearrangement links TRBV15 to TRBJ1-1; TRBD1 matches 8 bases. Germline CDR1 is LNHNV and CDR2 is YYDKDF (reference sequence). V lost 1 base and J lost 6; bases outside the gene matches: 4. The CDR3 totals 14 residues. CDR3: CATSRGTGGAEAFF. The CDR3 DNA is TGTGCCACCAGCAGAGGAACAGGGGGAGCTGAAGCTTTCTTT.

The chain recombines TRBV20-1 with TRBJ2-1; 8 bases match TRBD1. This CDR3 is 14 amino acids long. With V trimmed by 6 bases and J by 4 bases, 8 bases remained unmatched. Germline V gene lookup returns CDR1 DFQATT and CDR2 SNEGSKA (reference sequence). The CDR3 sequence is CSAQTGAGYNEQFF. CDR3 in DNA: TGCAGTGCACAGACAGGGGCCGGGTACAATGAGCAGTTCTTC.

The chain links TRBV6-1 to TRBJ2-3; no clear D. The V and J ends lost 2 bases and 0 bases respectively, with 18 bases between them. Germline V gene lookup returns CDR1 MNHNS and CDR2 SASEGT. The CDR3 runs to 18 residues. The CDR3 protein is CASSENKDTRSSTDTQYF. The CDR3 DNA follows: TGTGCCAGCAGTGAAAATAAAGACACACGTTCTAGCACAGATACGCAGTATTTT.

This clonotype has just one count. The rearrangement uses TRBV6-2 or TRBV6-3 and TRBJ1-4, with 8 nucleotides matching TRBD1. The J segment lost 8 bases and the V segment lost 6 bases, leaving 8 bases of the junction unmatched. Germline CDR1 is MNHEY and CDR2 is SVGEGT. The CDR3 loop spans 14 amino acids. CDR3 DNA sequence: TGTGCCAGCAGACCGGACAGGGTGCTCGAAAAACTGTTTTTT. It codes for CASRPDRVLEKLFF.

The rearrangement joins TRBV25-1 to TRBJ2-5; 9 bases line up with TRBD2. J lost 5 bases, V lost 1 base, and 14 bases had no gene match. The CDR3 contains 18 residues. The germline V gene encodes CDR1 MGHDK and CDR2 SYGVNS. CDR3 loop: CASSEFSKGLARGETQYF. The CDR3 region has the DNA TGTGCCAGCAGTGAATTTTCAAAGGGACTAGCTCGTGGTGAGACCCAGTACTTC.

This rearrangement joins TRBV25-1 to TRBJ1-1, with 7 bases aligning to TRBD1. CDR3 size: 13 residues. Per the germline V gene, CDR1 is MGHDK and CDR2 is SYGVNS. J lost 4 bases, V lost 10 bases, and 9 bases had no gene match. The CDR3 bases are TGTGCCACTTCCAGGGGGGAGGGCACTGAAGCTTTCTTT. Translating it yields CATSRGEGTEAFF.

The chain has TRBV6-6 and TRBJ2-5; D perhaps matches TRBD1 (6 bases). From germline, CDR1 is MNHNY and CDR2 SVGAGI (reference sequence). V was clipped by 2 bases and J by 1 base, with 11 bases between them. This CDR3 spans 15 amino acids. The CDR3 DNA sequence: TGTGCCAGCAGTTACGTACAGGGCTTCCAAGAGACCCAGTACTTC. Translating it yields CASSYVQGFQETQYF.

J is TRBJ2-1 and V is TRBV7-2, with 8 nucleotides matching TRBD1. Germline-derived CDR1 and CDR2 are SGHTA and FQGNSA. This CDR3 comprises 15 residues. V was clipped by 5 bases and J by 5 bases; unmatched bases: 8. CDR3 residues: CASSPRGRKDNEQFF. For the CDR3, the DNA is TGTGCCAGCAGCCCCAGGGGGCGAAAGGACAATGAGCAGTTCTTC. Filled out from reference TRBV7-2 and TRBJ2-1, the complete variable domain reads GAGVSQSPSNKVTEKGKDVELRCDPISGHTALYWYRQSLGQGLEFLIYFQGNSAPDKSGLPSDRFSAERTGGSVSTLTIQRTQQEDSAVYLCASSPRGRKDNEQFFGPGTRLTVL.

This chain connects TRBV6-5 to TRBJ1-2, with D unresolved. The CDR3 is made up of 13 amino acids. The germline V and J ends were trimmed by 0 bases and 5 bases, with 7 bases remaining between them. Per germline, CDR1 MNHEY and CDR2 SVGAGI. The CDR3 nucleotides read TGTGCCAGCAGTTACTCTTCTGAGTATGGCTACACCTTC. It codes for CASSYSSEYGYTF.

This chain links TRBV19 with TRBJ1-5, with D hard to call. Between the trimmed V and J ends, which lost 3 bases and 4 bases, there was a span of 13 bases. CDR1 is LNHDA and CDR2 is SQIVND in the germline V gene (reference sequence). The CDR3 loop spans 15 amino acids. This CDR3 is CASSIGTVKNQPQHF. The CDR3 region has the DNA TGTGCCAGTAGTATCGGTACCGTTAAAAATCAGCCCCAGCATTTT.

The chain has TRBV12-3 or TRBV12-4 and TRBJ2-3; weak D call: TRBD2 (7 bases). The CDR3 runs 13 residues. Trimming took 8 bases from V and 5 from J, leaving 14 bases between them. The CDR3 DNA follows: TGTGCCAGCGGCGGGGGCCGGGGAGATACGCAGTATTTT. Translated: CASGGGRGDTQYF.

The table lists this clonotype with a count of one. CDR3 coding DNA: TGTGCCAGCAGCGTAGAAGGGAATAGTAATGAGCAGTTCTTC. As protein: CASSVEGNSNEQFF. The J gene is TRBJ2-1, the V gene TRBV9; D not certain. The germline V gene has CDR1 SGDLS and CDR2 YYNGEE. The CDR3 covers 14 residues. V was shortened by 0 bases and J by 7 bases, with 11 bases between the two germline ends.

The rearrangement links TRBV5-1 to TRBJ1-1, with D possibly TRBD1 on 6 matching bases. Germline V gene sequence: CDR1 SGHRS, CDR2 YFSETQ. The CDR3 has 15 residues. V was trimmed by 4 bases and J by 2 bases, leaving 15 bases between them. The CDR3 region is CASSDRQGKNTEAFF. Written as DNA, the CDR3 is TGCGCCAGCAGCGACAGGCAGGGAAAAAACACTGAAGCTTTCTTT.

The chain links TRBV3-1 to TRBJ2-3; D is possibly TRBD2 (5 bases). This CDR3 has 15 residues. V gave up 1 base and J gave up 0 bases, with 8 bases separating them. Germline CDR1 is LGHDT and CDR2 is YNNKEL (reference sequence). This chain's CDR3 is CASSQGTGSTDTQYF. As DNA, the CDR3 is TGTGCCAGCAGCCAAGGTACGGGAAGCACAGATACGCAGTATTTT.

The V gene is TRBV6-1, the J gene TRBJ1-5, with D maybe TRBD1 (5 bases). CDR1 MNHNS and CDR2 SASEGT come from the germline V gene. The CDR3 consists of 18 residues. The germline V and J ends were trimmed by 2 bases and 4 bases, with 21 bases remaining between them. CDR3 protein: CASSEQFARARANQPQHF. The CDR3 DNA follows: TGTGCCAGCAGTGAACAGTTCGCCAGGGCCCGAGCGAATCAGCCCCAGCATTTT.

V is TRBV19 and J is TRBJ2-7, with 12 bases lining up with TRBD2. The V gene's germline CDR1 is LNHDA and CDR2 SQIVND (reference sequence). This CDR3 has 15 amino acids. V trimming: 5 bases; J trimming: 0 bases; junction bases outside the gene matches: 2. The CDR3 region has the DNA TGTGCCAGTAGTTTGACTAGCGGGAGCTCCTACGAGCAGTACTTC. Residues: CASSLTSGSSYEQYF.

The genes are TRBV19 and TRBJ2-1; 14 nucleotides agree with TRBD2. The V gene's germline CDR1 is LNHDA and CDR2 SQIVND (reference sequence). The CDR3 runs 16 residues. V trimming: 3 bases; J trimming: 4 bases; junction bases outside the gene matches: 2. CDR3 sequence reads: CASSIGLAGGYNEQFF. In DNA, the CDR3 is TGTGCCAGTAGTATTGGACTAGCGGGGGGTTACAATGAGCAGTTCTTC.

The V call is TRBV12-3 or TRBV12-4, the J call TRBJ1-2, with D uncertain. V was pared by 5 bases and J by 4 bases, with 17 bases between. The CDR3 length is 15 residues. Written as DNA, the CDR3 is TGTGCCAGCAGTGTGGAAACGTCACCGACCTATGGCTACACCTTC. This codes for CASSVETSPTYGYTF.

The chain couples TRBV28 to TRBJ2-2; D remains unclear. V dropped 10 bases and J dropped 1 base, with 10 bases sitting between them. Germline V gives CDR1 MDHEN, CDR2 SYDVKM. This CDR3 spans 13 amino acids. CDR3 sequence: CATDRVNTGELFF. Here the CDR3 DNA reads TGTGCCACGGACCGGGTGAACACCGGGGAGCTGTTTTTT.

The CDR3 region has the DNA TGTGCCAGCAGCCAACCTAGACAGAGTAGCACAGATACGCAGTATTTT. Amino acid sequence: CASSQPRQSSTDTQYF. The J gene is TRBJ2-3, the V gene TRBV3-1; TRBD1 might be the D (5 bases). The V gene's germline CDR1 is LGHDT and CDR2 YNNKEL (reference sequence). With 2 bases removed from V and 0 bases from J, the gap between germline ends came to 12 bases. CDR3 size: 16 residues.

V is TRBV3-1 and J is TRBJ1-2; TRBD1 aligns across 8 bases. The length of the CDR3 is 15 residues. The ends lost 4 bases at V and 8 bases at J; junction bases unmatched: 12. Germline CDR1 LGHDT, CDR2 YNNKEL (reference sequence). CDR3: CASSRGETRGLGYTF. In DNA, the CDR3 is TGTGCCAGCAGCCGAGGAGAGACCAGGGGGCTAGGCTACACCTTC.

This chain links TRBV20-1 with TRBJ2-3; D call uncertain. The germline V gene has CDR1 DFQATT and CDR2 SNEGSKA (reference sequence). V was clipped by 7 bases and J by 3 bases, with 11 bases between them. There are 12 residues in the CDR3. The CDR3 DNA sequence: TGCAGTGTCGGGTCACAGACAGATACGCAGTATTTT. Translating it yields CSVGSQTDTQYF.

The chain recombines TRBV6-2 or TRBV6-3 with TRBJ1-2; TRBD1 aligns across 7 bases. V lost 6 bases to trimming and J lost 7 bases; unmatched junction nucleotides: 8. The CDR3 runs to 13 residues. Per germline, CDR1 MNHEY and CDR2 SVGEGT. This CDR3 reads CASSSGQQGGYTF. CDR3 nucleotide sequence: TGTGCCAGCAGCTCGGGACAGCAAGGTGGCTACACCTTC.

V usage is TRBV20-1 and J usage is TRBJ1-1; D unresolved. The germline CDR1 and CDR2 sequences are DFQATT and SNEGSKA (reference sequence). CDR3 size: 12 residues. V lost 4 bases to trimming and J lost 1 base, with 7 bases between them. Here the CDR3 DNA reads TGCAGTGCTACCGTAGGGAACACTGAAGCTTTCTTT. Protein: CSATVGNTEAFF.